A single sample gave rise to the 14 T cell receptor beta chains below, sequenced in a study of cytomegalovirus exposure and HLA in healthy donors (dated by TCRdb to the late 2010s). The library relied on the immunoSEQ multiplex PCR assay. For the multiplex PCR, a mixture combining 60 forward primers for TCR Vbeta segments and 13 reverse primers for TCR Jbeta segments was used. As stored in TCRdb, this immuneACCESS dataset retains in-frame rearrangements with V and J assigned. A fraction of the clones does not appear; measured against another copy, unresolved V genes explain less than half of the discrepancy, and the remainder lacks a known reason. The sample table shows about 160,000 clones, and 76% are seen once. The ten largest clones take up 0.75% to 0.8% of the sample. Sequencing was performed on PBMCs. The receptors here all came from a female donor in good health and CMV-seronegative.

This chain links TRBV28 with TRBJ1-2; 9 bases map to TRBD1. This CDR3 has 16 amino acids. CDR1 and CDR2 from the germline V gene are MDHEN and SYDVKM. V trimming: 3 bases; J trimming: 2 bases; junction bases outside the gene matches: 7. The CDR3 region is CASSFSRDRANYGYTF. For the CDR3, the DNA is TGTGCCAGCAGTTTTAGTCGGGACAGGGCGAACTATGGCTACACCTTC.

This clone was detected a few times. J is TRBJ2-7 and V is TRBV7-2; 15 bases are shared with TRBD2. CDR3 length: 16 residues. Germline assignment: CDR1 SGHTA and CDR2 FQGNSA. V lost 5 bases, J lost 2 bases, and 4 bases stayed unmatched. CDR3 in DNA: TGTGCCAGCAGCCCGGGACTAGCGGGGGGTACCTACGAGCAGTACTTC. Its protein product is CASSPGLAGGTYEQYF. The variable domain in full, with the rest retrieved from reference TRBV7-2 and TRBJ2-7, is GAGVSQSPSNKVTEKGKDVELRCDPISGHTALYWYRQSLGQGLEFLIYFQGNSAPDKSGLPSDRFSAERTGGSVSTLTIQRTQQEDSAVYLCASSPGLAGGTYEQYFGPGTRLTVT.

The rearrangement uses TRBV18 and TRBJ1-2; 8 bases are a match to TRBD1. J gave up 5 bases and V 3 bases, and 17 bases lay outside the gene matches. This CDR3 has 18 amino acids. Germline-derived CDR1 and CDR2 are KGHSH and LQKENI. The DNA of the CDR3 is TGTGCCAGCTCACCCAGCGAGAGAAACAGGGGGGGTTATTATGGCTACACCTTC. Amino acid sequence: CASSPSERNRGGYYGYTF.

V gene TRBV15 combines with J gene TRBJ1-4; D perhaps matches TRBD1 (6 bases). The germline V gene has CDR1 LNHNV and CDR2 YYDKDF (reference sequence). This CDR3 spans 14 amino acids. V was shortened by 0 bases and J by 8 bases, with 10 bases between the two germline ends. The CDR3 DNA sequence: TGTGCCACCAGCAGAGACAGGGGAAAGGAAAAACTGTTTTTT. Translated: CATSRDRGKEKLFF.

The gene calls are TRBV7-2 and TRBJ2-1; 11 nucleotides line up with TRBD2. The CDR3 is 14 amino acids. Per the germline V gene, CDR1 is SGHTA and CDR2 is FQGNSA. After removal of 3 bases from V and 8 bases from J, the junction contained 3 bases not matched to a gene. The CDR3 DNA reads TGTGCCAGCAGCTTTAAACTAGCGGGGGATGAGCAGTTCTTC. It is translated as CASSFKLAGDEQFF.

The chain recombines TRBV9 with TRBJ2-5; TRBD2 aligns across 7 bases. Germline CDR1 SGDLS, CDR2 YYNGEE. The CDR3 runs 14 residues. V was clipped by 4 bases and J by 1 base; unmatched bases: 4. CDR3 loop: CASSKGGGQETQYF. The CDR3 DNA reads TGTGCCAGCAGCAAAGGCGGGGGCCAAGAGACCCAGTACTTC.

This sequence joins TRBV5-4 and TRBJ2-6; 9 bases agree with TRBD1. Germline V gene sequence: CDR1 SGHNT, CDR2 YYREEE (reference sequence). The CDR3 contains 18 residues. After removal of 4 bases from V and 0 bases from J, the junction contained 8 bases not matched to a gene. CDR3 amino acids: CASSVPGQGYSGANVLTF. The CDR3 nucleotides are TGTGCCAGCAGCGTTCCGGGACAGGGCTACTCTGGGGCCAACGTCCTGACTTTC.

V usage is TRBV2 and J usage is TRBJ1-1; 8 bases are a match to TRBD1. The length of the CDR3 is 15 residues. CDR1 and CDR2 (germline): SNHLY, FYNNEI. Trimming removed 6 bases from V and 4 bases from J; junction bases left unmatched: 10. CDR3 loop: CASRVQGEFGTEAFF. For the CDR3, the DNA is TGTGCCAGCAGGGTACAGGGGGAATTCGGCACTGAAGCTTTCTTT.

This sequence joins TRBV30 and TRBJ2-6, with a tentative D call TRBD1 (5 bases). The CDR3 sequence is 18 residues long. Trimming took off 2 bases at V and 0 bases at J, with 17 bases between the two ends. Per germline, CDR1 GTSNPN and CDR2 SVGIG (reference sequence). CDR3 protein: CAWSFNRLFVSGANVLTF. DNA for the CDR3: TGTGCCTGGAGTTTCAACAGGTTATTCGTCTCTGGGGCCAACGTCCTGACTTTC.

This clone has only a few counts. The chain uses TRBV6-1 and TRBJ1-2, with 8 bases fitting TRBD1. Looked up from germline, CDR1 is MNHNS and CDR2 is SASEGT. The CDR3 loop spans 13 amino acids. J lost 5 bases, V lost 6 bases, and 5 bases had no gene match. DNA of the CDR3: TGTGCCAGCAGAACGGGACAGGTGTATGGCTACACCTTC. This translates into CASRTGQVYGYTF.

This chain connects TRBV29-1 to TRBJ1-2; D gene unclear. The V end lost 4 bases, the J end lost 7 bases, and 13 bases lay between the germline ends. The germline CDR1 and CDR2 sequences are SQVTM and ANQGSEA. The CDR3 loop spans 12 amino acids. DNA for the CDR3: TGCAGCGTTGGAACAACAGCCGCTGGCTACACCTTC. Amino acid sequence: CSVGTTAAGYTF.

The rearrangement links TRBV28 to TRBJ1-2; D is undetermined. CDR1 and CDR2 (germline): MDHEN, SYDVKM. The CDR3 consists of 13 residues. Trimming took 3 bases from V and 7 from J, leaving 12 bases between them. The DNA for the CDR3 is TGTGCCAGCAGTTTCCGGGCAGGAGGTGGCTACACCTTC. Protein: CASSFRAGGGYTF.

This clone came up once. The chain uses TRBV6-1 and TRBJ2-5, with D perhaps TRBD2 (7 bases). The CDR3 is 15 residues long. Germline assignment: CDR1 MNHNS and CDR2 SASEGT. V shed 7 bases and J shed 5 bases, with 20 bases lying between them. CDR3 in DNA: TGTGCCAGCACCCTTGAGGGGGGGCCTTTTGAGACCCAGTACTTC. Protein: CASTLEGGPFETQYF.

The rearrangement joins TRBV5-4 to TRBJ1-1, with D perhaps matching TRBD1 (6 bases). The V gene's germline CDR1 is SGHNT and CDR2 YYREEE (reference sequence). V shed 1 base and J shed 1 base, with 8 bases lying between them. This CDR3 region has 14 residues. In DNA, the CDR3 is TGTGCCAGCAGCTTGACAGGGACGAACACTGAAGCTTTCTTT. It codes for CASSLTGTNTEAFF.